The next 32 T cell receptor beta chains were all read from a single sample in a study of blood T cell repertoires in COVID-19. Clones were read by immunoSEQ multiplex PCR, and TCRdb kept only the in-frame ones, dropping some. Among tens of thousands of clones listed, about 90% were seen once. Sequencing was done on a sample of peripheral blood. These receptors were taken from a human donor in a cohort sampled during active COVID-19.

V is TRBV5-1 and J is TRBJ2-7, with D possibly being TRBD1 (6 bases). Deletions cut 6 bases from V and 3 bases from J, with 16 bases between. The CDR3 extends over 14 amino acids. The V gene's germline CDR1 is SGHRS and CDR2 YFSETQ. The CDR3 DNA follows: TGCGCCAGCACCCACAGGGTCACACGCTACGAGCAGTACTTC. It yields the protein CASTHRVTRYEQYF.

The J gene is TRBJ2-1, the V gene TRBV7-3; tentative D call: TRBD2 (6 bases). The CDR3 spans 14 residues. The germline V gene has CDR1 SGHTA and CDR2 FQGTGA. The V gene lost 4 bases and the J gene lost 9 bases, with 16 bases spanning the gap. CDR3 nucleotide sequence: TGTGCCAGCAGCTCGGGACTGGCTATAGGTGAGCAGTTCTTC. This translates into CASSSGLAIGEQFF.

This chain uses TRBV28 with TRBJ2-3; TRBD1 matches 8 bases. Germline assignment: CDR1 MDHEN and CDR2 SYDVKM. V was clipped by 6 bases and J by 1 base; unmatched bases: 9. The CDR3 is made up of 16 amino acids. The CDR3 DNA sequence: TGTGCCAGCAGCCCTATTGACAGGGGCGGCACAGATACGCAGTATTTT. Its protein is CASSPIDRGGTDTQYF.

This chain joins TRBV5-4 and TRBJ1-2; D call uncertain. With 4 bases removed from V and 0 bases from J, the gap between germline ends came to 16 bases. CDR3 length: 16 amino acids. Germline V gene data show CDR1 as SGHNT and CDR2 as YYREEE (reference sequence). The CDR3 nucleotides read TGTGCCAGCAGCGGAGGGCCGGGAGTCCCTAACTATGGCTACACCTTC. This encodes CASSGGPGVPNYGYTF.

This clone was seen a single time. The J gene is TRBJ2-2, the V gene TRBV9; perhaps TRBD1 as D (6 bases). V was clipped by 1 base and J by 0 bases, with 13 bases between them. Germline V lookup: CDR1 SGDLS, CDR2 YYNGEE. CDR3 size: 17 residues. The DNA of the CDR3 is TGTGCCAGCAGCGTACCCAACGGACAGTCGAACACCGGGGAGCTGTTTTTT. It codes for CASSVPNGQSNTGELFF.

This sequence joins TRBV7-6 and TRBJ2-5; 7 bases line up with TRBD1. The CDR3 covers 14 residues. The germline V gene has CDR1 SGHVS and CDR2 FNYEAQ. The junction had 5 bases not matched to a gene; V was cut back by 5 bases and J by 2 bases. CDR3 protein: CASSDPTGQETQYF. DNA of the CDR3: TGTGCCAGCAGCGATCCGACAGGGCAAGAGACCCAGTACTTC.

The chain is built from TRBV28 and TRBJ2-2, with TRBD2 matching over 8 bases. CDR1 is MDHEN, CDR2 SYDVKM, per germline. Trimming at V came to 5 bases and at J to 5 bases, leaving 10 bases not matched to a gene. The CDR3 covers 16 residues. CDR3 coding DNA: TGTGCCAGCAGTCCCACCGGGACTAGAGGGACCGGGGAGCTGTTTTTT. Protein sequence: CASSPTGTRGTGELFF.

This chain links TRBV6-5 with TRBJ2-4; no firm D call. Per germline, CDR1 MNHEY and CDR2 SVGAGI. The CDR3 runs 15 residues. The V end was cut by 6 bases, the J end by 0 bases, with 12 bases between. The CDR3 reads CASRSHQLAKNIQYF. CDR3 coding DNA: TGTGCCAGCAGGAGCCATCAACTAGCCAAAAACATTCAGTACTTC.

V and J are TRBV9 and TRBJ2-1, with 11 bases that match TRBD2. The CDR3 spans 15 residues. Trimming cost V 3 bases and J 3 bases; bases outside gene matches: 2. Germline V lookup: CDR1 SGDLS, CDR2 YYNGEE. The CDR3 sequence is CASSGTSGSYNEQFF. The CDR3, as DNA: TGTGCCAGCAGCGGAACTAGCGGGAGCTACAATGAGCAGTTCTTC. Filled out from reference TRBV9 and TRBJ2-1, the complete variable domain reads DSGVTQTPKHLITATGQRVTLRCSPRSGDLSVYWYQQSLDQGLQFLIQYYNGEERAKGNILERFSAQQFPDLHSELNLSSLELGDSALYFCASSGTSGSYNEQFFGPGTRLTVL.

The V and J genes are TRBV5-1 and TRBJ2-7, with 10 positions matching TRBD2. V lost 0 bases and J lost 4; bases outside the gene matches: 13. This CDR3 has 18 amino acids. Germline CDR1 reads SGHRS; CDR2 reads YFSETQ. The CDR3, as DNA: TGCGCCAGCAGCTTGGAACTAGCGGGGATCTCAAGAGTTTACGAGCAGTACTTC. It encodes CASSLELAGISRVYEQYF. The entire variable domain, with the rest obtained from reference TRBV5-1 and TRBJ2-7, is as follows: KAGVTQTPRYLIKTRGQQVTLSCSPISGHRSVSWYQQTPGQGLQFLFEYFSETQRNKGNFPGRFSGRQFSNSRSEMNVSTLELGDSALYLCASSLELAGISRVYEQYFGPGTRLTVT.

CDR3: CASRAGTSGTYEQYF. The CDR3 DNA reads TGCGCCAGCAGGGCCGGGACTAGCGGGACCTACGAGCAGTACTTC. The J gene is TRBJ2-7, the V gene TRBV5-1; the match to TRBD2 covers 13 bases. The germline V gene encodes CDR1 SGHRS and CDR2 YFSETQ. After removal of 5 bases from V and 2 bases from J, the junction contained 4 bases not matched to a gene. This CDR3 spans 15 amino acids.

Remarks on this clone: Distinct nucleotide sequences in the sample also encode this CDR3. The chain employs TRBV5-1 and TRBJ1-6; TRBD1 matches 7 bases. From germline, CDR1 is SGHRS and CDR2 YFSETQ. The CDR3 loop spans 14 amino acids. V trimming: 2 bases; J trimming: 7 bases; junction bases outside the gene matches: 3. CDR3 in DNA: TGCGCCAGCAGCTTTGGGACAGAAAATTCACCCCTCCACTTT. Encoded protein: CASSFGTENSPLHF.

The chain carries TRBV29-1 and TRBJ2-7; 9 bases match TRBD1. The CDR3 has 14 residues. V shed 6 bases, J shed 0 bases, and the junction held 6 bases outside the gene matches. Germline V gives CDR1 SQVTM, CDR2 ANQGSEA. This CDR3 reads CSVSGTGYSYEQYF. CDR3 bases: TGCAGCGTCTCCGGGACAGGGTACTCCTACGAGCAGTACTTC.

The rearrangement joins TRBV11-2 to TRBJ2-7; D uncertain. CDR1 and CDR2 (germline): SGHAT, FQNNGV. CDR3 size: 14 residues. Trimming pared 8 bases from V and 2 bases from J, leaving 16 bases between. CDR3 DNA sequence: TGTGCCAGCTCTTGGCGAGCGTCCGCCTACGAGCAGTACTTC. It yields the protein CASSWRASAYEQYF.

The chain recombines TRBV4-1 with TRBJ2-1; weak D call: TRBD1 (6 bases). V was pared by 2 bases and J by 8 bases, with 10 bases between. The CDR3 has 13 residues. From germline, CDR1 is MGHRA and CDR2 YSYEKL. In DNA form, the CDR3 reads TGCGCCAGCAGCCAAAAACAGGGTGATGAGCAGTTCTTC. This translates into CASSQKQGDEQFF.

This clone came up a few times. The genes are TRBV30 and TRBJ2-7, with TRBD1 matching 9 bases. Trimming at V came to 3 bases and at J to 3 bases, leaving 6 bases not matched to a gene. The CDR3 runs 14 residues. In germline, CDR1 is GTSNPN, CDR2 SVGIG (reference sequence). CDR3 in amino acids: CAWRSQGAGYEQYF. CDR3 DNA sequence: TGTGCCTGGAGGTCACAGGGGGCTGGCTACGAGCAGTACTTC.

This rearrangement joins TRBV19 to TRBJ2-1, with D perhaps TRBD1 (5 bases). CDR1 LNHDA and CDR2 SQIVND come from the germline V gene (reference sequence). This CDR3 has 14 amino acids. Trimming cost V 4 bases and J 5 bases, with 12 bases left between them. The CDR3 nucleotides are TGTGCCAGTAGTAAAAGACCACAGGACAATGAGCAGTTCTTC. Encoded protein: CASSKRPQDNEQFF. The full variable domain, with the rest looked up from reference TRBV19 and TRBJ2-1, is DGGITQSPKYLFRKEGQNVTLSCEQNLNHDAMYWYRQDPGQGLRLIYYSQIVNDFQKGDIAEGYSVSREKKESFPLTVTSAQKNPTAFYLCASSKRPQDNEQFFGPGTRLTVL.

There are a few counts of this clone. J is TRBJ2-2 and V is TRBV7-6; 10 nucleotides agree with TRBD2. The CDR3 contains 16 residues. CDR1 is SGHVS and CDR2 is FNYEAQ in the germline V gene. V dropped 1 base and J dropped 3; count of bases not matched to a gene: 2. The CDR3 DNA follows: TGTGCCAGCAGCTTAGGGACTAGCGGCTACACCGGGGAGCTGTTTTTT. This codes for CASSLGTSGYTGELFF.

This clone came up a few times. The V call is TRBV4-3, the J call TRBJ2-3, with 9 bases aligning to TRBD2. The CDR3 sequence is 16 residues long. Germline CDR1 is LGHNA and CDR2 is YSLEER. The V gene end was trimmed by 4 bases and the J gene end by 0 bases; junction bases not matched to a gene: 5. The CDR3 nucleotides are TGCGCCAGCAGCCGGCTGGCGGGGGGGAGCACAGATACGCAGTATTTT. Protein: CASSRLAGGSTDTQYF.

The chain links TRBV4-3 to TRBJ2-1; TRBD2 matches at 7 bases. Germline-derived CDR1 and CDR2 are LGHNA and YSLEER. V gave up 0 bases and J gave up 4 bases; unmatched junction bases: 12. The CDR3 is 18 amino acids. The CDR3 reads CASSQDRGGGGGYNEQFF. Written as DNA, the CDR3 is TGCGCCAGCAGCCAAGATCGAGGTGGAGGCGGGGGTTACAATGAGCAGTTCTTC.

This chain links TRBV2 with TRBJ2-1; 7 bases align to TRBD2. The CDR3 totals 13 residues. Germline V gene data show CDR1 as SNHLY and CDR2 as FYNNEI. After removal of 8 bases from V and 6 bases from J, the junction contained 7 bases not matched to a gene. CDR3 region: CASPSGGFNEQFF. CDR3 in DNA: TGTGCCAGCCCTAGCGGAGGCTTCAATGAGCAGTTCTTC.

This rearrangement joins TRBV30 to TRBJ2-5, with D possibly matching TRBD2 (5 bases). The CDR3 consists of 16 residues. From germline, CDR1 is GTSNPN and CDR2 SVGIG (reference sequence). Trimming took off 3 bases at V and 5 bases at J, with 22 bases between the two ends. The CDR3 protein is CAWSQNLLDFYETQYF. CDR3 nucleotide sequence: TGTGCCTGGAGCCAAAACTTACTAGATTTCTACGAGACCCAGTACTTC.

The chain is built from TRBV6-5 and TRBJ1-2; D gene ambiguous. Germline CDR1 is MNHEY and CDR2 is SVGAGI. The CDR3 runs to 15 residues. Trimming cost V 5 bases and J 4 bases, with 17 bases left between them. The CDR3 is CASSPDRGQSYGYTF. In DNA form, the CDR3 reads TGTGCCAGCAGTCCCGACCGAGGGCAATCCTATGGCTACACCTTC.

This chain uses TRBV6-5 with TRBJ2-7, with 10 bases aligning to TRBD2. V trimming: 2 bases; J trimming: 7 bases; junction bases outside the gene matches: 5. Germline CDR1 reads MNHEY; CDR2 reads SVGAGI. The CDR3 has 14 amino acids. CDR3 region: CASSYRLAGAEQYF. Written as DNA, the CDR3 is TGTGCCAGCAGTTACCGGCTAGCGGGGGCAGAGCAGTACTTC.

As for this clone: A junction end diverges from the germline sequence, so it may reflect a read error. This chain joins TRBV5-1 and TRBJ2-7; D is perhaps TRBD1 (7 bases). The CDR3 extends over 17 amino acids. CDR1 and CDR2 (germline): SGHRS, YFSETQ. The CDR3 DNA is TGCGCCAGCAACTTGGCCCCCCTCGGAGGGACAGCCTACGAGCAGTACTTC. Translated, it gives CASNLAPLGGTAYEQYF.

The chain recombines TRBV19 with TRBJ2-1, with D perhaps TRBD2 (7 bases). Germline V gives CDR1 LNHDA, CDR2 SQIVND (reference sequence). V lost 10 bases, J lost 3 bases, and 13 bases lay in between. This CDR3 contains 13 residues. The CDR3 region is CATQGGDYNEQFF. CDR3 sequence (DNA): TGTGCCACTCAAGGGGGGGACTACAATGAGCAGTTCTTC. The full variable domain, with the rest looked up from reference TRBV19 and TRBJ2-1, is DGGITQSPKYLFRKEGQNVTLSCEQNLNHDAMYWYRQDPGQGLRLIYYSQIVNDFQKGDIAEGYSVSREKKESFPLTVTSAQKNPTAFYLCATQGGDYNEQFFGPGTRLTVL.

The CDR3 nucleotides are TGTGCCAGCAGTTTCACGCCAGGGGCGATTGAGCAGTACTTC. Translated: CASSFTPGAIEQYF. This chain links TRBV28 with TRBJ2-7; D is perhaps TRBD1 (6 bases). V gave up 3 bases and J gave up 7 bases, with 16 bases separating them. The CDR3 length is 14 residues. Germline CDR1 reads MDHEN; CDR2 reads SYDVKM.

Here the CDR3 DNA reads TGTGCCACCAGCGGTCGACAGGGAGGCGGCTATGGCTACACCTTC. This gives the protein CATSGRQGGGYGYTF. This chain links TRBV15 with TRBJ1-2, with 7 bases aligning to TRBD1. The V segment lost 5 bases and the J segment 4 bases; nucleotides outside the gene matches: 10. The CDR3 loop spans 15 amino acids. Germline loops: CDR1 LNHNV, CDR2 YYDKDF (reference sequence).

The chain joins TRBV4-1 to TRBJ2-7; 10 bases agree with TRBD1. CDR1 and CDR2 (germline): MGHRA, YSYEKL. The CDR3 is 17 residues long. Unmatched junction bases numbered 13, after V lost 4 bases and J lost 4 bases. The CDR3 coding sequence is TGCGCCAGCAGCCCTCGGACGGGACAGGGGAAAACTTACGAGCAGTACTTC. This codes for CASSPRTGQGKTYEQYF.

This clone showed up just once. The V and J genes are TRBV7-2 and TRBJ1-6, with D perhaps TRBD1 (5 bases). Trimming took 5 bases from V and 4 from J, leaving 9 bases between them. The CDR3 is 14 amino acids. Germline values: CDR1 SGHTA, CDR2 FQGNSA. CDR3 DNA sequence: TGTGCCAGCAGCATTCAGGGATATAATTCACCCCTCCACTTT. Its protein product is CASSIQGYNSPLHF.

The rearrangement joins TRBV5-1 to TRBJ2-1, with TRBD2 matching over 8 bases. The trim removed 4 bases at V and 4 bases at J, leaving 7 bases unmatched. Germline assignment: CDR1 SGHRS and CDR2 YFSETQ. The CDR3 has 15 residues. CDR3 residues: CASSLGLDRYNEQFF. CDR3 sequence (DNA): TGCGCCAGCAGCCTGGGACTAGATAGGTACAATGAGCAGTTCTTC.

The chain uses TRBV12-5 and TRBJ1-5; D is unresolved. Germline V gene lookup returns CDR1 LGHNT and CDR2 FRNRAP. This CDR3 has 16 amino acids. Trimming removed 2 bases at V and 0 bases at J, with 11 bases between. The chain's CDR3 is CASGLFREDSNQPQHF. In nucleotides, the CDR3 is TGTGCTAGTGGTTTGTTCCGGGAGGATAGCAATCAGCCCCAGCATTTT.